The rows below give T cell receptor beta chains drawn from one sample of a study of blood T cell repertoires in COVID-19. Repertoires were generated with immunoSEQ multiplex PCR, while TCRdb's copy carries only in-frame clones and drops some. The table lists some 670,000 clones, 90% of them singletons. The sample taken for sequencing was peripheral blood. These receptors all stem from a woman aged 18-29 years with acute or convalescent COVID-19. Each CDR3 is given without its conserved first and last residue. The order of the fields is J gene, V gene, CDR3 protein.

j_call: TRBJ1-3
v_call: TRBV2
cdr3_aa: ASRAGVSAGNTIY

j_call: TRBJ2-5
v_call: TRBV6-1
cdr3_aa: ASSEIPGQGWETQY

j_call: TRBJ2-1
v_call: TRBV7-2
cdr3_aa: ASSLLAGTYNEQF

j_call: TRBJ2-1
v_call: TRBV11-3
cdr3_aa: ASSSQAGLQNEQF

j_call: TRBJ1-2
v_call: TRBV24-1
cdr3_aa: ATSDPEGTGGRGYT

j_call: TRBJ2-2
v_call: TRBV27
cdr3_aa: ASSLTGGSTGELF

j_call: TRBJ1-2
v_call: TRBV28
cdr3_aa: ASSFGLGYT

j_call: TRBJ1-1
v_call: TRBV3-1/TRBV3-2
cdr3_aa: ASSQDLLDRLNTEAF

j_call: TRBJ1-1
v_call: TRBV6-5
cdr3_aa: ASSSTGWTNTEAF

j_call: TRBJ2-3
v_call: TRBV10-3
cdr3_aa: AIRDSGGTDTQY

j_call: TRBJ1-4
v_call: TRBV12-1
cdr3_aa: ASSFGGGRIEKLF

j_call: TRBJ2-1
v_call: TRBV9
cdr3_aa: ASSVGVRFNEQF

j_call: TRBJ1-1
v_call: TRBV12-3/TRBV12-4
cdr3_aa: ASSFPQNTEAF

j_call: TRBJ2-5
v_call: TRBV7-7
cdr3_aa: ASSLVGQGVETQY

j_call: TRBJ2-1
v_call: TRBV7-9
cdr3_aa: ASSYGQGEDNEQF

j_call: TRBJ1-6
v_call: TRBV6-2/TRBV6-3
cdr3_aa: ASSPGQIPNSPLH

j_call: TRBJ1-5
v_call: TRBV2
cdr3_aa: ASSESGGHSNQPQH

j_call: TRBJ2-2
v_call: TRBV2
cdr3_aa: ASRERTAGELF

j_call: TRBJ2-1
v_call: TRBV2
cdr3_aa: AGDRGLSSYNEQF

j_call: TRBJ1-3
v_call: TRBV18
cdr3_aa: ASSPRGTGGAMAGNTIY

j_call: TRBJ2-7
v_call: TRBV19
cdr3_aa: ASSEDLSYEQY

j_call: TRBJ2-2
v_call: TRBV11-2
cdr3_aa: ASSLDRAAGELF

j_call: TRBJ1-3
v_call: TRBV5-1
cdr3_aa: ASSTQGLGGNTIY

j_call: TRBJ2-5
v_call: TRBV11-2
cdr3_aa: ASSQYNSGGETQY

j_call: TRBJ1-4
v_call: TRBV5-1
cdr3_aa: ASSSGTGGEKLF

j_call: TRBJ2-5
v_call: TRBV27
cdr3_aa: ASSFRHNLQETQY

j_call: TRBJ1-3
v_call: TRBV12-3/TRBV12-4
cdr3_aa: ASSFNSGNTIY

j_call: TRBJ2-3
v_call: TRBV10-1
cdr3_aa: ASSEDCQLRDTQY

j_call: TRBJ2-2
v_call: TRBV11-3
cdr3_aa: ASSPRQGAYTGELF

j_call: TRBJ1-6
v_call: TRBV7-9
cdr3_aa: ASSPRGAGSPLH

j_call: TRBJ2-5
v_call: TRBV27
cdr3_aa: ASSSLAGPQETQY

j_call: TRBJ1-1
v_call: TRBV14
cdr3_aa: ASSHRTIAEAF

j_call: TRBJ1-5
v_call: TRBV4-2
cdr3_aa: ASSQGGEFNQPQH

j_call: TRBJ1-5
v_call: TRBV28
cdr3_aa: ASSSSTGGVQPQH

j_call: TRBJ1-1
v_call: TRBV12-5
cdr3_aa: ASALVLAAF

j_call: TRBJ1-5
v_call: TRBV18
cdr3_aa: ASSPEDRGNQPQH

j_call: TRBJ1-1
v_call: TRBV7-9
cdr3_aa: ASSRRQGVPTEAF

j_call: TRBJ2-5
v_call: TRBV29-1
cdr3_aa: SVGQGALRGETQY

j_call: TRBJ2-7
v_call: TRBV25-1
cdr3_aa: ASGDRAGNEQY

j_call: TRBJ2-3
v_call: TRBV25-1
cdr3_aa: ASSEQGRTDTQY

j_call: TRBJ1-1
v_call: TRBV28
cdr3_aa: ASSPGVRRFRGTEAF

j_call: TRBJ1-4
v_call: TRBV10-3
cdr3_aa: ASKSDRDNEKLF

j_call: TRBJ1-2
v_call: TRBV6-1
cdr3_aa: ASSEGPGINYGYT